This TCR beta chain was recorded in a study of T-cell memory formation after mild COVID-19 (dated by TCRdb to the early 2020s). Looking at the study overall: TCR sequence clusters from the two donors were found to be largely donor specific. Longitudinal TCRalpha and TCRbeta repertoire sequencing tracked T-cell clones expanding and contracting after mild COVID-19 in a couple of donors. Two young, previously healthy adult volunteers, one female and one male, were included in the cohort. Results and caveats for the whole study, not just this receptor: Some responding clones were found in pre-infection memory, which suggests that pre-existing cross-reactive memory T cells took part in the SARS-CoV-2 response. From day 15 to 85, contracting clones showed balanced CD4/CD8 phenotypes, whereas a second wave of clones that expanded from day 15 to 37 leaned towards CD4+. Contracting CD4+ clones appeared mostly in the CM and EM memory subsets, whereas CD8+ clones were enriched in EMRA. SARS-CoV-2 specificity was not confirmed for the second-wave clones peaking on day 37. Only a couple of mild cases were covered by the study, and larger cohorts that include severe cases with pre-infection samples were considered necessary.

Data came from an Illumina NovaSeq 6000. Using 5'RACE with constant-segment primers, TCRalpha and TCRbeta cDNA libraries were constructed, with sample barcodes and unique molecular identifiers added in the process. Trizol reagent was used to extract RNA from every sample. Libraries were amplified in two PCR steps, with a second sample barcode and Illumina TruSeq adapters added in the second step. Sequencing of the libraries was done on an Illumina NovaSeq, producing 2 x 150 bp paired-end reads. As for the original processing: Reads were demultiplexed and collapsed into UMI-guided consensus sequences with migec v1.2.7. With mixcr v2.1.11, UMI consensuses were aligned to TRA and TRB V and J templates and assembled into clonotypes. A clonotype was counted as expanded or contracted only if both edgeR and NoisET called the change significant, with noise models trained on biological replicates. edgeR calls used a false discovery rate-adjusted p below 0.01 and a log2 fold-change threshold of 1. As an exploratory analysis of dynamics, max-normalized trajectories of the 1000 most abundant clonotypes were examined with PCA combined with hierarchical clustering. The CD4 or CD8 phenotype of responding clones was assigned using the separately sequenced CD4+ and CD8+ repertoires. The public reads were quality trimmed at Q25 with fastp and then assembled into clones with MiXCR by TCRdb, keeping productive beta chains. For every CDR3 protein sequence, its rows merge into one entry that carries the most common genes and DNA. V and J calls and clone size were set by TCRdb, not the authors. The sample yields around 180,000 distinct CDR3 sequences; about a sixth were counted once. Of the sample, roughly 2.1% falls within the top ten clones.

Measured from the cysteine to the phenylalanine, the CDR3 is 15 residues long. CDR3 DNA is the only sequence kept; it has 45 bases, read in frame from the first base. Trimming leaves V shorter by 6 bases and J shorter by 0 bases, with the junction holding 6 bases beyond the gene matches. Ficoll-Paque density gradient centrifugation was the method used to isolate PBMCs. Worth noting for this clonotype: The clone's antigen remains unknown. Per-base qualities were not stored, and no clone one base away is much larger.

The sequence was collected from an adult woman who had mild COVID-19 (a few samples of this study predate the infection). The sample titles of this study are shuffled in the database, so cell type and time point are left out; the donor was told from shared clones. The rearrangement joined TRBV12-3 or TRBV12-4 to TRBJ2-3; 7 junctional bases match TRBD2. Sequenced material: PBMCs or a T cell subset sorted from them (not recorded which). The sequenced DNA: TGTGCCAGCAGAAAGCGGGACCCCAGCACAGATACGCAGTATTTT. Its protein reads: CASRKRDPSTDTQYF.